This TCR beta chain was sequenced in a study of T-cell reconstitution after alpha-beta-depleted transplantation in children. General study results and limits: Diversity and T-cell counts at one year after transplant derived mostly from new T cells. Roughly two months post-transplant, alpha-beta T cells reportedly originated from several hundred graft clones that had expanded.

This CDR3 has 13 residues. V lost 6 bases to trimming and J lost 2 bases, with 11 bases between them. Germline CDR1 is SQVTM and CDR2 is ANQGSEA. This clonotype was found many times. Its antigen is still unknown. Unique molecular identifiers were built into the TCRbeta library. In TCRdb, the PCR reads were re-called with MiXCR into one record per CDR3 protein. The sample contains 500,000 or so distinct CDR3 sequences, about 10% of which appear only once. The origin of this receptor is a female patient between 2 and 15 years old who had a stem cell transplant for aplastic anemia, so the T cells may come from the graft donor. Sample: PBMCs, mostly from graft donor cells, taken 180 days after TCRalphabeta/CD19-depleted stem cell transplant. This rearrangement joins TRBV29-1 to TRBJ2-1, with a possible D match to TRBD2 (5 bases). The CDR3 coding sequence is TGCAGCGTCGCGGACGGGGCCTACAATGAGCAGTTCTTC. This translates into CSVADGAYNEQFF.